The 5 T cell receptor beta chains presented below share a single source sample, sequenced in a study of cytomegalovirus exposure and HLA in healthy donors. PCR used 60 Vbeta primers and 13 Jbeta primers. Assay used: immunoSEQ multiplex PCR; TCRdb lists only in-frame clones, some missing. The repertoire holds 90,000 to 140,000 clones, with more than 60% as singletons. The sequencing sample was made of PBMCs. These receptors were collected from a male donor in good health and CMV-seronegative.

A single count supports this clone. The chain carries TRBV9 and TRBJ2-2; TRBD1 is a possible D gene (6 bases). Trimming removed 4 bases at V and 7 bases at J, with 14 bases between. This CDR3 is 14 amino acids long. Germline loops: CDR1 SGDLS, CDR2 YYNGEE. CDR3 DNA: TGTGCCAGCAGCCCACAATTCAGGGGCGGGGAGCTGTTTTTT. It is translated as CASSPQFRGGELFF.

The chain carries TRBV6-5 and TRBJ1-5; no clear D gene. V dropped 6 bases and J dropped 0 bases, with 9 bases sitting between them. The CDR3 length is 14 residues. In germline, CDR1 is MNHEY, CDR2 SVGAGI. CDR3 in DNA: TGTGCCAGCAGCCTCGGTTTTAGCAATCAGCCCCAGCATTTT. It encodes CASSLGFSNQPQHF.

The CDR3 sequence: CATPTPGYHGYTF. In DNA, the CDR3 is TGTGCCACCCCAACCCCAGGGTACCATGGCTACACCTTC. V is TRBV19 and J is TRBJ1-2, with TRBD1 as a possible D gene (5 bases). V was trimmed by 10 bases and J by 6 bases, leaving 18 bases between them. The CDR3 is 13 residues long. CDR1 and CDR2 from the germline V gene are LNHDA and SQIVND (reference sequence). Full variable domain (outside the CDR3, taken from reference TRBV19 and TRBJ1-2): DGGITQSPKYLFRKEGQNVTLSCEQNLNHDAMYWYRQDPGQGLRLIYYSQIVNDFQKGDIAEGYSVSREKKESFPLTVTSAQKNPTAFYLCATPTPGYHGYTFGSGTRLTVV.

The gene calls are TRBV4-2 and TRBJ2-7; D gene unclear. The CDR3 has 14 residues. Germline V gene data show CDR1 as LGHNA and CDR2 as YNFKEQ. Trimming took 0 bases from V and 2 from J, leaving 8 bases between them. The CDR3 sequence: CASSQEGSTYEQYF. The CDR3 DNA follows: TGTGCCAGCAGCCAAGAGGGTAGCACCTACGAGCAGTACTTC.

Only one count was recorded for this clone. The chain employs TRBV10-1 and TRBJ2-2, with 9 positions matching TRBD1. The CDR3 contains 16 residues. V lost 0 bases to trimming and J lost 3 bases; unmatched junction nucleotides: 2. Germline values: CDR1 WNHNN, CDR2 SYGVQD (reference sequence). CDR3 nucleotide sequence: TGCGCCAGCAGTGAGTCGAGGACAGGGGACACCGGGGAGCTGTTTTTT. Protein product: CASSESRTGDTGELFF.